This is a list of T cell receptor beta chains from one sample in a study of blood T cell repertoires in COVID-19. The assay was immunoSEQ multiplex PCR, and TCRdb's table has in-frame clones only and misses some. The sample includes about 110,000 clones, 70% to 85% of them seen just once. Specimen: peripheral blood. These receptors were obtained from a woman aged 80 or over with active or convalescent COVID-19. CDR3s include the opening cysteine and the closing phenylalanine or tryptophan. The D gene is left open where the match is weak. Not all rows give a size; the values are once, few, many and, for expanded clones, a class.

J gene: TRBJ2-3; clone size: -; D gene: -; V gene: TRBV5-6; CDR3 protein: CASSLVTFLRDTQYF; CDR3 DNA: TGTGCCAGCAGCTTGGTAACTTTCCTGCGGGATACGCAGTATTTT
J gene: TRBJ1-6; clone size: once; D gene: TRBD1; V gene: TRBV28; CDR3 protein: CASSSGGWNSPLHF; CDR3 DNA: TGTGCCAGCAGTTCAGGGGGTTGGAATTCACCCCTCCACTTT
J gene: TRBJ2-2; clone size: -; D gene: TRBD2; V gene: TRBV11-2; CDR3 protein: CASSLVRGGSYGGELFF; CDR3 DNA: TGTGCCAGCAGCTTAGTTCGTGGCGGGAGTTACGGCGGGGAGCTGTTTTTT
J gene: TRBJ1-4; clone size: -; D gene: TRBD1; V gene: TRBV28; CDR3 protein: CASSSGQLNEKLFF; CDR3 DNA: TGTGCCAGCAGTTCGGGACAGTTAAATGAAAAACTGTTTTTT
J gene: TRBJ2-5; clone size: -; D gene: -; V gene: TRBV5-8; CDR3 protein: CASSLFMPGNLGETQYF; CDR3 DNA: TGTGCCAGCAGCTTGTTTATGCCGGGAAACTTAGGGGAGACCCAGTACTTC
J gene: TRBJ1-2; clone size: -; D gene: TRBD1; V gene: TRBV6-1; CDR3 protein: CASSESGTGVYGYTF; CDR3 DNA: TGTGCCAGCAGTGAATCCGGGACAGGGGTCTATGGCTACACCTTC
J gene: TRBJ2-1; clone size: few; D gene: TRBD2; V gene: TRBV10-3; CDR3 protein: CAISESVAGGRNEQFF; CDR3 DNA: TGTGCCATCAGTGAGTCGGTAGCGGGAGGGAGAAATGAGCAGTTCTTC
J gene: TRBJ2-1; clone size: -; D gene: -; V gene: TRBV19; CDR3 protein: CASSNRLELNEQFF; CDR3 DNA: TGTGCCAGTAGTAATCGACTAGAGTTAAATGAGCAGTTCTTC
J gene: TRBJ2-5; clone size: -; D gene: TRBD2; V gene: TRBV18; CDR3 protein: CASSPRASGQETQYF; CDR3 DNA: TGTGCCAGCTCACCACGGGCTAGCGGCCAAGAGACCCAGTACTTC
J gene: TRBJ2-2; clone size: few; D gene: -; V gene: TRBV12-5; CDR3 protein: CASGLGSRAFDGELFF; CDR3 DNA: TGTGCTAGTGGTTTGGGCTCCAGGGCCTTCGACGGGGAGCTGTTTTTT
J gene: TRBJ1-1; clone size: few; D gene: -; V gene: TRBV7-2; CDR3 protein: CASSYFELTEAFF; CDR3 DNA: TGTGCCAGCAGCTATTTTGAGTTAACTGAAGCTTTCTTT
J gene: TRBJ2-3; clone size: once; D gene: -; V gene: TRBV14; CDR3 protein: CASSQMIERYF; CDR3 DNA: TGTGCCAGCAGCCAAATGATTGAGCGGTATTTT
J gene: TRBJ1-1; clone size: -; D gene: TRBD1; V gene: TRBV5-1; CDR3 protein: CASSFLGQGVEAFF; CDR3 DNA: TGCGCCAGCAGCTTTCTGGGACAGGGAGTTGAAGCTTTCTTT
J gene: TRBJ2-7; clone size: -; D gene: TRBD2; V gene: TRBV19; CDR3 protein: CASSASNSGSWYEQYF; CDR3 DNA: TGTGCCAGTAGCGCATCGAATAGCGGGAGTTGGTACGAGCAGTACTTC
J gene: TRBJ1-2; clone size: -; D gene: TRBD1; V gene: TRBV11-2; CDR3 protein: CASSLVDRGPTNYGYTF; CDR3 DNA: TGTGCCAGCAGCTTAGTTGACAGGGGGCCCACTAACTATGGCTACACCTTC
J gene: TRBJ2-7; clone size: -; D gene: TRBD2; V gene: TRBV5-6; CDR3 protein: CASSIGTSGPYEQYF; CDR3 DNA: TGTGCCAGCAGCATCGGGACTAGCGGACCCTACGAGCAGTACTTC
J gene: TRBJ2-1; clone size: -; D gene: -; V gene: TRBV7-8; CDR3 protein: CASSQRPMAAEQFF; CDR3 DNA: TGTGCCAGCAGCCAGCGCCCGATGGCAGCTGAGCAGTTCTTC
J gene: TRBJ2-7; clone size: -; D gene: TRBD2; V gene: TRBV29-1; CDR3 protein: CSTGGNRFGEQYF; CDR3 DNA: TGCAGCACGGGGGGGAACAGGTTTGGCGAGCAGTACTTC
J gene: TRBJ2-1; clone size: -; D gene: -; V gene: TRBV2; CDR3 protein: CASSPMDRGEQFF; CDR3 DNA: TGTGCCAGCAGTCCAATGGATCGGGGTGAGCAGTTCTTC
J gene: TRBJ2-7; clone size: -; D gene: TRBD2; V gene: TRBV29-1; CDR3 protein: CSVVAGGPGDEQYF; CDR3 DNA: TGCAGCGTTGTGGCGGGAGGGCCAGGAGACGAGCAGTACTTC
J gene: TRBJ2-7; clone size: -; D gene: TRBD1; V gene: TRBV10-3; CDR3 protein: CAISDRTGLGEQYF; CDR3 DNA: TGTGCCATCAGTGACCGGACAGGGTTGGGGGAGCAGTACTTC
J gene: TRBJ2-7; clone size: -; D gene: TRBD1; V gene: TRBV5-1; CDR3 protein: CASSSHPGQGRNEQYF; CDR3 DNA: TGCGCCAGCAGCTCACACCCGGGACAGGGTAGGAACGAGCAGTACTTC
J gene: TRBJ2-5; clone size: -; D gene: -; V gene: TRBV3-1/TRBV3-2; CDR3 protein: CASSQVGETQYF; CDR3 DNA: TGTGCCAGCAGCCAAGTCGGAGAGACCCAGTACTTC
J gene: TRBJ1-1; clone size: -; D gene: -; V gene: TRBV9; CDR3 protein: CASSPIGQGNTEAFF; CDR3 DNA: TGTGCCAGCAGCCCAATCGGGCAGGGGAACACTGAAGCTTTCTTT
J gene: TRBJ1-5; clone size: -; D gene: -; V gene: TRBV9; CDR3 protein: CASSEQGLSNQPQHF; CDR3 DNA: TGTGCCAGCAGCGAACAGGGATTAAGCAATCAGCCCCAGCATTTT
J gene: TRBJ1-1; clone size: -; D gene: -; V gene: TRBV5-1; CDR3 protein: CASSLVGGQRRGTEAFF; CDR3 DNA: TGCGCCAGCAGCTTGGTGGGGGGGCAGAGAAGAGGGACTGAAGCTTTCTTT
J gene: TRBJ1-5; clone size: few; D gene: -; V gene: TRBV7-9; CDR3 protein: CASSFSSGRDFGQPQHF; CDR3 DNA: TGTGCCAGCAGCTTTTCGTCAGGCAGGGACTTTGGTCAGCCCCAGCATTTT
J gene: TRBJ1-3; clone size: few; D gene: -; V gene: TRBV9; CDR3 protein: CASSVVPEGNTIYF; CDR3 DNA: TGTGCCAGCAGCGTAGTTCCTGAGGGAAACACCATATATTTT
J gene: TRBJ2-7; clone size: -; D gene: -; V gene: TRBV6-5; CDR3 protein: CASRNLAFEQYF; CDR3 DNA: TGTGCCAGCAGAAACCTAGCGTTTGAGCAGTACTTC
J gene: TRBJ2-1; clone size: -; D gene: TRBD2; V gene: TRBV19; CDR3 protein: CASSIGPSGTGHEQFF; CDR3 DNA: TGTGCCAGTAGTATCGGACCTAGCGGGACTGGGCATGAGCAGTTCTTC
J gene: TRBJ1-4; clone size: -; D gene: -; V gene: TRBV10-3; CDR3 protein: CAISTGTPNEKLFF; CDR3 DNA: TGTGCCATCAGTACCGGGACACCAAATGAAAAACTGTTTTTT
J gene: TRBJ1-1; clone size: -; D gene: -; V gene: TRBV11-2; CDR3 protein: CASSSLLYAEAFF; CDR3 DNA: TGTGCCAGCAGCTCTTTACTCTACGCTGAAGCTTTCTTT
J gene: TRBJ2-5; clone size: -; D gene: TRBD1; V gene: TRBV5-4; CDR3 protein: CASSSAGTGMETQYF; CDR3 DNA: TGTGCCAGCAGCTCTGCCGGGACAGGGATGGAGACCCAGTACTTC
J gene: TRBJ2-2; clone size: -; D gene: TRBD1; V gene: TRBV5-4; CDR3 protein: CASSPPTGGDANTGELFF; CDR3 DNA: TGTGCCAGCAGCCCGCCGACAGGGGGCGACGCGAACACCGGGGAGCTGTTTTTT
J gene: TRBJ2-7; clone size: -; D gene: TRBD2; V gene: TRBV6-6; CDR3 protein: CASSYTSGRTSYEQYF; CDR3 DNA: TGTGCCAGCAGTTACACTAGCGGGAGGACGTCCTACGAGCAGTACTTC
J gene: TRBJ2-7; clone size: -; D gene: -; V gene: TRBV2; CDR3 protein: CASSEGLYYEQYF; CDR3 DNA: TGTGCCAGCAGTGAAGGACTTTATTACGAGCAGTACTTC
J gene: TRBJ2-2; clone size: -; D gene: -; V gene: TRBV7-3; CDR3 protein: CASSLRQGGTGELFF; CDR3 DNA: TGTGCCAGCAGCCTCCGCCAGGGAGGCACCGGGGAGCTGTTTTTT
J gene: TRBJ2-2; clone size: -; D gene: TRBD2; V gene: TRBV11-2; CDR3 protein: CASSLDGSGSPNTGELFF; CDR3 DNA: TGTGCCAGCAGCTTAGACGGTAGCGGGAGTCCTAACACCGGGGAGCTGTTTTTT
J gene: TRBJ2-2; clone size: once; D gene: TRBD1; V gene: TRBV5-6; CDR3 protein: CASRGRDRGRNGELFF; CDR3 DNA: TGTGCCAGCAGGGGCCGGGACAGGGGGCGTAACGGGGAGCTGTTTTTT
J gene: TRBJ2-7; clone size: few; D gene: TRBD2; V gene: TRBV5-1; CDR3 protein: CASSPTIAGTYEQYF; CDR3 DNA: TGCGCCAGCAGCCCCACAATAGCGGGTACCTACGAGCAGTACTTC
J gene: TRBJ1-1; clone size: -; D gene: -; V gene: TRBV19; CDR3 protein: CASSISGKAFF; CDR3 DNA: TGTGCCAGTAGTATTTCGGGGAAAGCTTTCTTT
J gene: TRBJ2-1; clone size: -; D gene: -; V gene: TRBV27; CDR3 protein: CASSHSTSSYNEQFF; CDR3 DNA: TGTGCCAGCAGTCACTCGACTAGCTCCTACAATGAGCAGTTCTTC
J gene: TRBJ2-5; clone size: -; D gene: -; V gene: TRBV24-1; CDR3 protein: CATSDSSPSEPWETQYF; CDR3 DNA: TGTGCCACCAGTGATTCTTCGCCTAGCGAGCCTTGGGAGACCCAGTACTTC
J gene: TRBJ1-2; clone size: -; D gene: -; V gene: TRBV27; CDR3 protein: CASSPWTSSNYGYTF; CDR3 DNA: TGTGCCAGCAGTCCCTGGACATCCTCTAACTATGGCTACACCTTC
J gene: TRBJ2-5; clone size: -; D gene: TRBD1; V gene: TRBV7-2; CDR3 protein: CASSLATGKETQYF; CDR3 DNA: TGTGCCAGCAGCTTAGCGACAGGGAAAGAGACCCAGTACTTC
J gene: TRBJ2-2; clone size: -; D gene: -; V gene: TRBV7-3; CDR3 protein: CASSLGHATGELFF; CDR3 DNA: TGTGCCAGCAGCTTAGGGCACGCCACCGGGGAGCTGTTTTTT
J gene: TRBJ2-1; clone size: -; D gene: -; V gene: TRBV10-3; CDR3 protein: CAISDPPVNEQFF; CDR3 DNA: TGTGCCATCAGTGATCCCCCGGTGAATGAGCAGTTCTTC
J gene: TRBJ1-2; clone size: -; D gene: -; V gene: TRBV5-1; CDR3 protein: CASSLEGEPGYGYTF; CDR3 DNA: TGCGCCAGCAGCTTGGAGGGGGAACCGGGCTATGGCTACACCTTC
J gene: TRBJ2-1; clone size: -; D gene: TRBD2; V gene: TRBV5-1; CDR3 protein: CASSLGWLAADALKTNEQFF; CDR3 DNA: TGCGCCAGCAGCTTGGGATGGCTAGCGGCCGACGCCCTCAAAACGAATGAGCAGTTCTTC
J gene: TRBJ1-1; clone size: -; D gene: TRBD1; V gene: TRBV7-6; CDR3 protein: CASSLTQPDRVNTEAFF; CDR3 DNA: TGTGCCAGCAGCTTAACACAACCGGACAGGGTGAACACTGAAGCTTTCTTT
J gene: TRBJ2-2; clone size: -; D gene: -; V gene: TRBV4-2; CDR3 protein: CASSQEGVGLSNTGELFF; CDR3 DNA: TGTGCCAGCAGCCAAGAGGGAGTGGGGTTATCTAACACCGGGGAGCTGTTTTTT
J gene: TRBJ1-2; clone size: few; D gene: TRBD1; V gene: TRBV19; CDR3 protein: CASSGPGTGVGYTF; CDR3 DNA: TGTGCCAGTAGTGGCCCCGGGACAGGGGTTGGCTACACCTTC
J gene: TRBJ2-5; clone size: -; D gene: -; V gene: TRBV28; CDR3 protein: CASSLGGRQETQYF; CDR3 DNA: TGTGCCAGCAGTTTGGGGGGAAGGCAAGAGACCCAGTACTTC